The rows below give T cell receptor beta chains drawn from one sample of a study of cytomegalovirus exposure and HLA in healthy donors. The assay was immunoSEQ multiplex PCR, and TCRdb's table has in-frame clones only and misses some. This table has 140,000 to 150,000 clones, approximately 84% appearing once. The sequenced material came from PBMCs. The origin of the receptors is a woman in her fifties or sixties in good health and CMV-seropositive. CDR3s include the opening cysteine and the closing phenylalanine or tryptophan. D genes are given only for firm matches. Size is omitted from some rows. Given values are once, few, many or a class for expanded clones.

J: TRBJ2-5; length: 17; V: TRBV30; D: TRBD2; size: .; CDR3: CAWSPGLAGGLQETQYF; DNA: TGTGCCTGGAGCCCGGGACTAGCGGGAGGCCTCCAAGAGACCCAGTACTTC
J: TRBJ1-5; length: 13; V: TRBV30; D: TRBD1; size: few; CDR3: CASTGAGNQPQHF; DNA: TGTGCCTCTACAGGGGCTGGCAATCAGCCCCAGCATTTT
J: TRBJ2-7; length: 13; V: TRBV27; D: .; size: .; CDR3: CASRRAGNHEQYF; DNA: TGTGCCAGCAGAAGGGCAGGGAACCACGAGCAGTACTTC
J: TRBJ1-2; length: 13; V: TRBV30; D: TRBD1; size: .; CDR3: CACTGTGVGGYTF; DNA: TGTGCCTGTACCGGGACAGGGGTTGGCGGCTACACCTTC
J: TRBJ2-7; length: 16; V: TRBV2; D: TRBD2; size: .; CDR3: CASSPDLAEMSYEQYF; DNA: TGTGCCAGCAGTCCAGATCTAGCGGAGATGTCCTACGAGCAGTACTTC
J: TRBJ2-2; length: 14; V: TRBV6-4; D: TRBD2; size: .; CDR3: CATKRETNTGELFF; DNA: TGTGCCACCAAGCGGGAGACGAACACCGGGGAGCTGTTTTTT
J: TRBJ1-1; length: 15; V: TRBV13; D: TRBD1; size: .; CDR3: CASSFQQGGATEAFF; DNA: TGTGCCAGCAGCTTCCAACAGGGGGGAGCCACTGAAGCTTTCTTT
J: TRBJ2-1; length: 15; V: TRBV30; D: TRBD2; size: .; CDR3: CAWSVAGRVDNEQFF; DNA: TGTGCCTGGAGTGTAGCGGGGAGGGTGGACAATGAGCAGTTCTTC
J: TRBJ1-5; length: 13; V: TRBV7-9; D: .; size: .; CDR3: CASSEGTDQPQHF; DNA: TGTGCCAGCAGTGAGGGAACCGATCAGCCCCAGCATTTT
J: TRBJ2-7; length: 14; V: TRBV28; D: TRBD1; size: .; CDR3: CASSPGTGSYEQYF; DNA: TGTGCCAGCAGCCCCGGGACAGGGTCCTACGAGCAGTACTTC
J: TRBJ2-7; length: 14; V: TRBV7-2; D: TRBD2; size: once; CDR3: CASSLWGGTYEQYF; DNA: TGTGCCAGCAGCTTATGGGGGGGGACCTACGAGCAGTACTTC
J: TRBJ1-2; length: 15; V: TRBV28; D: .; size: .; CDR3: CASRPTGWANYGYTF; DNA: TGTGCCAGCAGGCCAACAGGGTGGGCGAACTATGGCTACACCTTC
J: TRBJ1-2; length: 13; V: TRBV18; D: .; size: .; CDR3: CASSLQGIYGYTF; DNA: TGTGCCAGCTCGCTCCAGGGAATTTATGGCTACACCTTC
J: TRBJ2-2; length: 14; V: TRBV30; D: .; size: .; CDR3: CAFPRGIPSGELFF; DNA: TGTGCCTTCCCTAGGGGGATCCCCAGCGGGGAGCTGTTTTTT
J: TRBJ2-5; length: 13; V: TRBV28; D: TRBD2; size: .; CDR3: CATAALAQETQYF; DNA: TGTGCCACCGCCGCACTAGCGCAAGAGACCCAGTACTTC
J: TRBJ2-7; length: 12; V: TRBV15; D: .; size: .; CDR3: CATSIDTYEQYF; DNA: TGTGCCACCAGCATTGACACCTACGAGCAGTACTTC
J: TRBJ1-2; length: 11; V: TRBV29-1; D: .; size: .; CDR3: CSHRETYGYTF; DNA: TGCAGTCACAGGGAGACCTATGGCTACACCTTC
J: TRBJ2-7; length: 15; V: TRBV7-2; D: .; size: .; CDR3: CASSLAAMSSYEQYF; DNA: TGTGCCAGCAGCTTAGCTGCCATGAGCTCCTACGAGCAGTACTTC
J: TRBJ2-3; length: 17; V: TRBV5-1; D: TRBD2; size: .; CDR3: CASSPRASGDITDTQYF; DNA: TGCGCCAGCAGTCCCCGTGCTAGCGGGGATATCACAGATACGCAGTATTTT
J: TRBJ2-2; length: 15; V: TRBV19; D: .; size: once; CDR3: CASSIPRQNTGELFF; DNA: TGTGCCAGTAGTATTCCCCGACAAAACACCGGGGAGCTGTTTTTT
J: TRBJ2-3; length: 13; V: TRBV27; D: .; size: .; CDR3: CASSPYTPDTQYF; DNA: TGTGCCAGCAGTCCCTATACCCCCGATACGCAGTATTTT
J: TRBJ1-2; length: 14; V: TRBV30; D: .; size: once; CDR3: CAWTRGDINYGYTF; DNA: TGTGCCTGGACCAGAGGGGACATCAACTATGGCTACACCTTC
J: TRBJ2-3; length: 14; V: TRBV2; D: TRBD1; size: .; CDR3: CASRTGRGTDTQYF; DNA: TGTGCCAGCCGGACAGGGAGAGGCACAGATACGCAGTATTTT
J: TRBJ1-2; length: 15; V: TRBV29-1; D: .; size: .; CDR3: CSVDGHAGVNYGYTF; DNA: TGCAGCGTTGACGGTCACGCAGGGGTCAACTATGGCTACACCTTC
J: TRBJ1-1; length: 17; V: TRBV27; D: .; size: .; CDR3: CASSFGDPGGPHTEAFF; DNA: TGTGCCAGCAGTTTTGGGGATCCCGGCGGGCCCCACACTGAAGCTTTCTTT
J: TRBJ2-2; length: 15; V: TRBV5-4; D: TRBD1; size: .; CDR3: CASSPSGQVTGELFF; DNA: TGTGCCAGCAGCCCATCAGGACAGGTTACCGGGGAGCTGTTTTTT
J: TRBJ2-7; length: 15; V: TRBV6-5; D: .; size: .; CDR3: CASSYFLGTTYEQYF; DNA: TGTGCCAGCAGTTACTTCCTCGGGACAACCTACGAGCAGTACTTC
J: TRBJ1-2; length: 15; V: TRBV28; D: .; size: once; CDR3: CASSFPLGLLYGYTF; DNA: TGTGCCAGCAGTTTCCCCCTGGGACTTCTCTATGGCTACACCTTC
J: TRBJ2-7; length: 14; V: TRBV28; D: TRBD1; size: .; CDR3: CASSSQGNPYEQYF; DNA: TGTGCCAGCTCCTCACAGGGGAACCCCTACGAGCAGTACTTC
J: TRBJ2-1; length: 13; V: TRBV11-3; D: TRBD2; size: .; CDR3: CASSGEGYNEQFF; DNA: TGTGCCAGCAGCGGGGAGGGCTACAATGAGCAGTTCTTC
J: TRBJ1-4; length: 16; V: TRBV5-1; D: TRBD1; size: few; CDR3: CASSWNPGTASEKLFF; DNA: TGCGCCAGCAGCTGGAACCCCGGGACAGCTAGTGAAAAACTGTTTTTT
J: TRBJ1-2; length: 16; V: TRBV21-1; D: .; size: .; CDR3: CASSKKGTGEQSGYTF; DNA: TGTGCCAGCAGCAAAAAGGGGACAGGGGAACAATCCGGCTACACCTTC
J: TRBJ2-3; length: 15; V: TRBV7-6; D: .; size: .; CDR3: CASSRGPSSTDTQYF; DNA: TGTGCCAGCAGCAGGGGTCCATCATCGACAGATACGCAGTATTTT
J: TRBJ2-7; length: 13; V: TRBV4-1; D: .; size: .; CDR3: CASSQGGRYEQYF; DNA: TGCGCCAGCAGCCAAGGGGGCAGATACGAGCAGTACTTC
J: TRBJ1-5; length: 15; V: TRBV6-1; D: .; size: .; CDR3: CASSFPRDTNQPQHF; DNA: TGTGCCAGCAGCTTCCCCCGGGACACAAATCAGCCCCAGCATTTT
J: TRBJ2-7; length: 15; V: TRBV28; D: TRBD1; size: .; CDR3: CASSARDRSSYEQYF; DNA: TGTGCCAGCAGTGCCCGGGACAGGAGCTCCTACGAGCAGTACTTC
J: TRBJ2-5; length: 14; V: TRBV7-6; D: .; size: .; CDR3: CASPLPRPQETQYF; DNA: TGTGCCAGCCCCCTACCGCGCCCCCAAGAGACCCAGTACTTC
J: TRBJ2-1; length: 15; V: TRBV9; D: TRBD2; size: .; CDR3: CASSPQAGGYNEQFF; DNA: TGTGCCAGCAGCCCCCAAGCGGGAGGCTACAATGAGCAGTTCTTC
J: TRBJ2-5; length: 16; V: TRBV18; D: TRBD1; size: .; CDR3: CASSRAGTGFQETQYF; DNA: TGTGCCAGCTCACGTGCCGGGACAGGGTTTCAAGAGACCCAGTACTTC
J: TRBJ1-2; length: 18; V: TRBV7-6; D: .; size: .; CDR3: CASNSKNEQVSPGYGYTF; DNA: TGTGCCAGCAACTCTAAGAACGAACAGGTTTCCCCTGGCTATGGCTACACCTTC
J: TRBJ1-4; length: 11; V: TRBV20-1; D: .; size: .; CDR3: CSASSNEKLFF; DNA: TGCAGTGCTAGCAGTAATGAAAAACTGTTTTTT
J: TRBJ2-7; length: 15; V: TRBV15; D: TRBD2; size: once; CDR3: CATRGEGLGEYEQYF; DNA: TGTGCCACCAGGGGAGAGGGACTAGGGGAATACGAGCAGTACTTC
J: TRBJ2-7; length: 18; V: TRBV19; D: TRBD2; size: .; CDR3: CASSSGGPPDPSSYEQYF; DNA: TGTGCCAGTAGTTCGGGGGGGCCACCGGATCCTAGCTCCTACGAGCAGTACTTC
J: TRBJ2-4; length: 17; V: TRBV28; D: .; size: .; CDR3: CASMESGSSIAKNIQYF; DNA: TGTGCCAGCATGGAATCAGGCTCCTCCATTGCCAAAAACATTCAGTACTTC
J: TRBJ2-1; length: 15; V: TRBV7-2; D: .; size: .; CDR3: CASSFGGSSYNEQFF; DNA: TGTGCCAGCAGCTTTGGGGGGAGTAGTTACAATGAGCAGTTCTTC
J: TRBJ1-5; length: 14; V: TRBV4-3; D: TRBD1; size: .; CDR3: CASSQGQGDQPQHF; DNA: TGCGCCAGCAGCCAGGGACAGGGAGATCAGCCCCAGCATTTT
J: TRBJ2-2; length: 16; V: TRBV7-3; D: TRBD1; size: .; CDR3: CASSLIPGGGAGELFF; DNA: TGTGCCAGCAGCTTGATTCCAGGGGGTGGCGCCGGGGAGCTGTTTTTT
J: TRBJ2-1; length: 19; V: TRBV4-1; D: TRBD2; size: .; CDR3: CASSHRLAGGPSSYNEQFF; DNA: TGCGCCAGCAGCCATAGGCTAGCGGGAGGGCCGTCTAGCTACAATGAGCAGTTCTTC
J: TRBJ1-3; length: 14; V: TRBV19; D: .; size: once; CDR3: CASSPAGSGNTIYF; DNA: TGTGCCAGTAGCCCCGCCGGGAGTGGAAACACCATATATTTT
J: TRBJ2-7; length: 15; V: TRBV7-2; D: TRBD2; size: few; CDR3: CASSLVFRGLVEQYF; DNA: TGTGCCAGCAGCTTAGTGTTTAGGGGACTAGTGGAGCAGTACTTC
J: TRBJ1-2; length: 15; V: TRBV5-4; D: .; size: .; CDR3: CASNLGGVANYGYTF; DNA: TGTGCCAGCAACTTAGGGGGGGTAGCGAACTATGGCTACACCTTC
J: TRBJ2-1; length: 13; V: TRBV7-2; D: .; size: .; CDR3: CASSWVDNNEQFF; DNA: TGTGCCAGCAGCTGGGTCGACAACAATGAGCAGTTCTTC
J: TRBJ2-7; length: 15; V: TRBV27; D: TRBD2; size: .; CDR3: CASSPGLAVPYEQYF; DNA: TGTGCCAGCAGCCCGGGACTAGCGGTACCCTACGAGCAGTACTTC
J: TRBJ1-5; length: 14; V: TRBV6-5; D: .; size: few; CDR3: CASSEQESNQPQHF; DNA: TGTGCCAGCAGTGAACAGGAGAGCAATCAGCCCCAGCATTTT
J: TRBJ1-1; length: 15; V: TRBV11-2; D: .; size: .; CDR3: CASRRAGTKNTEAFF; DNA: TGTGCCAGCAGACGAGCCGGGACAAAGAACACTGAAGCTTTCTTT
J: TRBJ2-3; length: 15; V: TRBV5-1; D: TRBD1; size: .; CDR3: CASSLRTGSTDTQYF; DNA: TGCGCCAGCAGCTTGCGGACAGGCAGCACAGATACGCAGTATTTT
J: TRBJ2-1; length: 14; V: TRBV7-9; D: .; size: .; CDR3: CASSHQRLGNEQFF; DNA: TGTGCCAGCAGCCACCAAAGACTTGGGAATGAGCAGTTCTTC
J: TRBJ2-3; length: 14; V: TRBV10-2; D: .; size: .; CDR3: CASRQFSSADTQYF; DNA: TGCGCCAGCAGGCAGTTCTCTAGCGCAGATACGCAGTATTTT
J: TRBJ2-7; length: 18; V: TRBV21-1; D: .; size: .; CDR3: CASSKALTSGIPSYEQYF; DNA: TGTGCCAGCAGCAAGGCGTTAACTAGCGGGATCCCCTCCTACGAGCAGTACTTC
J: TRBJ2-1; length: 14; V: TRBV27; D: .; size: .; CDR3: CASSTQGEDNEQFF; DNA: TGTGCCAGCAGTACGCAGGGTGAGGACAATGAGCAGTTCTTC